The next 21 T cell receptor beta chains were all read from a single sample in a study of Ad26.COV2.S vaccination and SARS-CoV-2 variants. Treatment: roughly 18 received Ad26.COV2.S at low or high dose, single or two shots; five or six received placebo; per-sample allocation not given. On day 63 after the first injection, vaccine and placebo recipients gave samples. The assay was immunoSEQ multiplex PCR, and TCRdb's table has in-frame clones only and misses some. The table shows 350,000 to 450,000 clones, with about nine tenths occurring only once. The starting material was peripheral blood, obtained in a trial of Ad26.COV2.S vaccine versus placebo. These TCRs come from a person between 18 and 60 years old who received the Ad26.COV2.S COVID-19 vaccine or a placebo.

This clone was detected only once. The rearrangement joins TRBV29-1 to TRBJ1-2; D gene uncertain. The CDR3 has 11 residues. V lost 6 bases to trimming and J lost 8 bases, with 13 bases between them. Germline assignment: CDR1 SQVTM and CDR2 ANQGSEA. The CDR3 loop reads CSVTFTSGYTF. In DNA form, the CDR3 reads TGCAGCGTAACCTTTACCTCCGGCTACACCTTC.

This clone was observed once. The rearrangement links TRBV4-1 to TRBJ1-1; a possible D gene is TRBD1 (5 bases). The CDR3 has 14 residues. The V end lost 2 bases, the J end lost 6 bases, and 13 bases lay between the germline ends. The germline V gene encodes CDR1 MGHRA and CDR2 YSYEKL. The CDR3 DNA follows: TGCGCCAGCAGCCAAATAACGACGGGGGCTGAAGCTTTCTTT. This translates into CASSQITTGAEAFF.

CDR3 region: CASSQDPGGAWNEQFF. The CDR3 DNA sequence: TGCGCCAGCAGCCAAGATCCGGGGGGCGCTTGGAATGAGCAGTTCTTC. The chain carries TRBV4-1 and TRBJ2-1, with D tentatively TRBD2 (7 bases). This CDR3 is 16 amino acids long. Germline assignment: CDR1 MGHRA and CDR2 YSYEKL. V was cut by 0 bases and J by 7 bases, with 16 bases left in between.

This clone has only a few counts. CDR3 sequence: CASSPGQGLGGYTF. The CDR3 DNA reads TGTGCCAGCAGCCCCGGACAGGGATTGGGTGGCTACACCTTC. The V gene is TRBV3-1 (or the pseudogene TRBV3-2), the J gene TRBJ1-2, with TRBD1 identical over 8 bases. After removal of 4 bases from V and 7 bases from J, the junction contained 8 bases not matched to a gene. CDR1 is LGHDT, CDR2 YNNKEL, per germline (reference sequence). The CDR3 has 14 residues.

As regards this clone: The germline gene is not matched at one end of the junction; a read error may be the cause. The V call is TRBV7-7, the J call TRBJ2-5; TRBD2 aligns across 9 bases. The CDR3 runs to 18 residues. In germline, CDR1 is SSHAT, CDR2 FNYEAQ (reference sequence). The CDR3 loop reads CASSPPGTSIGRQETQYF. CDR3 coding DNA: TGTGCTAGCAGCCCCCCCGGGACTAGCATTGGGAGGCAAGAGACCCAGTACTTC.

The J gene is TRBJ1-1, the V gene TRBV5-8, with TRBD1 as a possible D gene (5 bases). The CDR3 has 14 residues. V shed 6 bases and J shed 1 base, with 13 bases lying between them. Per the germline V gene, CDR1 is SGHTS and CDR2 is YDEGEE. CDR3 sequence reads: CASIIRVSNTEAFF. Here the CDR3 DNA reads TGTGCCAGCATCATCAGGGTGTCGAACACTGAAGCTTTCTTT.

This clone was found once. CDR3 nucleotides: TGTGCCAGCAGCGACGGACGGAGGCAAGAGACCCAGTACTTC. Translation: CASSDGRRQETQYF. This chain joins TRBV7-9 and TRBJ2-5, with D tentatively TRBD2 (5 bases). Trimming removed 5 bases at V and 2 bases at J, with 12 bases between. The CDR3 runs to 14 residues. CDR1 and CDR2 from the germline V gene are SEHNR and FQNEAQ (reference sequence).

In regard to this clone: The same CDR3 can be traced to other DNA sequences in this sample. CDR3 bases: TGTGCCACCAGCAGAGACCTCGGAGAGACCCAGTACTTC. This gives the protein CATSRDLGETQYF. The chain combines TRBV15 with TRBJ2-5, with no clear D. The germline V and J ends were trimmed by 0 bases and 4 bases, with 6 bases remaining between them. There are 13 residues in the CDR3. CDR1 is LNHNV, CDR2 YYDKDF, per germline (reference sequence).

The rearrangement links TRBV2 to TRBJ1-2; TRBD1 agrees at 8 bases. Per the germline V gene, CDR1 is SNHLY and CDR2 is FYNNEI. CDR3 length equals 16 residues. J was trimmed by 7 bases and V by 8 bases; bases with no gene match: 18. The CDR3 DNA reads as TGTGCCAGCCCAATTTCAGTGGGGACAGGCGGCGTTGGCTACACCTTC. Protein product: CASPISVGTGGVGYTF. The full variable domain, its missing parts supplied by reference TRBV2 and TRBJ1-2, is EPEVTQTPSHQVTQMGQEVILRCVPISNHLYFYWYRQILGQKVEFLVSFYNNEISEKSEIFDDQFSVERPDGSNFTLKIRSTKLEDSAMYFCASPISVGTGGVGYTFGSGTRLTVV.

The rearrangement links TRBV6-5 to TRBJ2-4; 7 bases match TRBD2. CDR1 is MNHEY and CDR2 is SVGAGI in the germline V gene. The trim removed 0 bases at V and 12 bases at J, leaving 2 bases unmatched. The CDR3 length is 12 residues. CDR3 DNA sequence: TGTGCCAGCAGTTACTCTGGGGGGGGTCAGTACTTC. Translating gives CASSYSGGGQYF.

V and J are TRBV6-1 and TRBJ1-3; 8 bases align to TRBD1. This CDR3 region has 16 residues. V shed 3 bases, J shed 2 bases, and the junction held 6 bases outside the gene matches. Germline V gives CDR1 MNHNS, CDR2 SASEGT. CDR3 residues: CASSDRTGTTGNTIYF. The CDR3 DNA reads as TGTGCCAGCAGTGACCGGACAGGGACCACTGGAAACACCATATATTTT.

This rearrangement joins TRBV19 to TRBJ2-7; 11 nucleotides line up with TRBD1. CDR3 length equals 15 residues. In germline, CDR1 is LNHDA, CDR2 SQIVND (reference sequence). The J segment lost 5 bases and the V segment lost 4 bases, leaving 7 bases of the junction unmatched. The DNA of the CDR3 is TGTGCCAGTAGTAGAACACCGGGACAGGGGGACGAGCAGTACTTC. Protein sequence: CASSRTPGQGDEQYF.

The chain recombines TRBV7-8 with TRBJ2-5, with 7 positions matching TRBD2. Germline values: CDR1 SGHVS, CDR2 FQNEAQ. V was pared by 2 bases and J by 2 bases, with 2 bases of the junction left unmatched. The CDR3 sequence is 14 residues long. This chain's CDR3 is CASSLSGGQETQYF. CDR3 bases: TGTGCCAGCAGCTTATCGGGAGGTCAAGAGACCCAGTACTTC. Full variable domain (outside the CDR3, taken from reference TRBV7-8 and TRBJ2-5): GAGVSQSPRYKVAKRGQDVALRCDPISGHVSLFWYQQALGQGPEFLTYFQNEAQLDKSGLPSDRFFAERPEGSVSTLKIQRTQQEDSAVYLCASSLSGGQETQYFGPGTRLLVL.

This clone was counted a single time. This chain links TRBV5-1 with TRBJ1-5, with a possible D match to TRBD1 (5 bases). Trimming shortened V by 1 base and J by 6 bases, and 14 bases separated the two germline ends. The CDR3 runs to 15 residues. Germline values: CDR1 SGHRS, CDR2 YFSETQ. The CDR3 sequence is CASSLFSGEGQPQHF. In nucleotides, the CDR3 is TGCGCCAGCAGCTTGTTTTCGGGGGAGGGTCAGCCCCAGCATTTT. Based on the CDR3 plus reference TRBV5-1 and TRBJ1-5, the full variable domain is KAGVTQTPRYLIKTRGQQVTLSCSPISGHRSVSWYQQTPGQGLQFLFEYFSETQRNKGNFPGRFSGRQFSNSRSEMNVSTLELGDSALYLCASSLFSGEGQPQHFGDGTRLSIL.

The rearrangement uses TRBV6-5 and TRBJ2-3; unclear D gene. Per the germline V gene, CDR1 is MNHEY and CDR2 is SVGAGI. The V gene lost 2 bases and the J gene lost 6 bases, with 12 bases spanning the gap. The CDR3 length is 14 residues. CDR3: CASSYDRELDTQYF. For the CDR3, the DNA is TGTGCCAGCAGTTACGACCGTGAGCTGGATACGCAGTATTTT.

The CDR3 DNA is TGTGCCATCGGCGGGGACAGATACTATGGCTACACCTTC. Amino acid sequence: CAIGGDRYYGYTF. The chain couples TRBV10-3 to TRBJ1-2, with 7 nucleotides matching TRBD1. CDR1 is ENHRY, CDR2 SYGVKD, per germline. The CDR3 sequence is 13 residues long. J lost 3 bases, V lost 8 bases, and 6 bases had no gene match.

In its sample, this clone was seen a few times. As DNA, the CDR3 is TGTGCCAGTAGTATCCGCTGGGGGTCTCGGTCCAGGGGTAATGAAAAACTGTTTTTT. Its protein is CASSIRWGSRSRGNEKLFF. This sequence joins TRBV19 and TRBJ1-4; TRBD1 might be the D (6 bases). CDR1 is LNHDA and CDR2 is SQIVND in the germline V gene (reference sequence). The CDR3 covers 19 residues. V shed 3 bases and J shed 4 bases, with 24 bases lying between them.

As to this clone: Additional DNA sequences in this sample encode the identical CDR3. The V call is TRBV5-6, the J call TRBJ2-7, with D unresolved. CDR3 size: 12 residues. Between the trimmed V and J ends, which lost 0 bases and 3 bases, there was a span of 4 bases. Germline-derived CDR1 and CDR2 are SGHDT and YYEEEE. The CDR3 loop is CASSLGVYEQYF. CDR3 sequence (DNA): TGTGCCAGCAGCTTGGGCGTCTACGAGCAGTACTTC.

The chain recombines TRBV27 with TRBJ2-7, with 7 nucleotides matching TRBD1. From germline, CDR1 is MNHEY and CDR2 SMNVEV (reference sequence). V was pared by 6 bases and J by 5 bases, with 7 bases of the junction left unmatched. CDR3 size: 13 residues. This CDR3 is CASRSWDSDEQYF. CDR3 DNA: TGTGCCAGCAGGTCGTGGGACAGCGACGAGCAGTACTTC.

This chain connects TRBV30 to TRBJ2-7, with D possibly TRBD1 on 7 matching bases. The V gene lost 8 bases and the J gene lost 0 bases, with 20 bases spanning the gap. The germline CDR1 and CDR2 sequences are GTSNPN and SVGIG (reference sequence). The CDR3 is 15 residues long. The CDR3 bases are TGTGCCGCATCAGGGGGGTTGGCAAGCTCCTACGAGCAGTACTTC. Translating it yields CAASGGLASSYEQYF.

The J gene is TRBJ2-7, the V gene TRBV4-2, with 7 positions matching TRBD2. After removal of 0 bases from V and 0 bases from J, the junction contained 8 bases not matched to a gene. CDR1 is LGHNA and CDR2 is YNFKEQ in the germline V gene. This CDR3 contains 17 residues. CDR3 in amino acids: CASSQDWSGESSYEQYF. For the CDR3, the DNA is TGTGCCAGCAGCCAAGATTGGAGCGGGGAAAGCTCCTACGAGCAGTACTTC.